A single sample is the source of the 23 T cell receptor beta chains below, sequenced in a study of T cells in Graves' hyperthyroidism and ophthalmopathy (dated by TCRdb to 2018 to 2020). Libraries came from multiplex PCR. Instrument used: Illumina HiSeq 2000. The TCR beta CDR3 regions were amplified from RNA transcripts. The first round of RT-PCR for the TCR CDR3 was performed with the HTBI primer set and the Qiagen OneStep RT-PCR kit. TCRdb cleaned the public reads at Q25 with fastp, built clones with MiXCR and kept in-frame beta chains. CDR3 protein sequences are deduplicated, and each keeps its most common genes and DNA. The table for this sample lists 540,000 or so distinct CDR3 sequences; around 42% of them were counted only once. The top ten clones comprise under 20% of the sample. The sample was peripheral blood or thyroid tissue (not recorded which). The receptors come from an adult woman with Graves' disease, either hyperthyroidism or ophthalmopathy (not recorded which).

This clonotype was recorded once. The chain uses TRBV12-3 or TRBV12-4 and TRBJ2-7; D remains ambiguous. There are 14 residues in the CDR3. V shed 5 bases and J shed 4 bases, with 15 bases lying between them. The CDR3 sequence: CASSPTPGLYEQYF. CDR3 DNA: TGTGCCAGCAGTCCGACGCCGGGTCTTTACGAGCAGTACTTC.

Many counts were recorded for this clonotype. The rearrangement joins TRBV20-1 to TRBJ1-5; D might be TRBD1 (6 bases). Trimming took 6 bases from V and 0 from J, leaving 18 bases between them. Germline V gene lookup returns CDR1 DFQATT and CDR2 SNEGSKA (reference sequence). CDR3 length: 16 residues. CDR3 loop: CSARLRDTYSNQPQHF. The CDR3 DNA reads TGCAGTGCCCGCCTTCGGGACACCTATAGCAATCAGCCCCAGCATTTT.

This chain uses TRBV7-8 with TRBJ2-5; D tentatively fits TRBD1 or TRBD2 (6 bases each). V was pared by 5 bases and J by 5 bases, with 21 bases between. The CDR3 consists of 16 residues. Germline-derived CDR1 and CDR2 are SGHVS and FQNEAQ. CDR3 nucleotide sequence: TGTGCCAGCAGCGTGACAATGACAGGTGGAGGGGAGACCCAGTACTTC. Amino acids: CASSVTMTGGGETQYF.

This clonotype was observed many times. This chain uses TRBV7-9 with TRBJ2-2, with D unclear. Trimming left V 4 bases short and J 6 bases short, with 12 bases between. The V gene's germline CDR1 is SEHNR and CDR2 FQNEAQ (reference sequence). The CDR3 spans 14 residues. The CDR3 region has the DNA TGTGCCAGCAGCTCGCAAGGACGATCCGGGGAGCTGTTTTTT. This encodes CASSSQGRSGELFF.

CDR3 DNA sequence: TGTGCCAGCAGCGTAGGTGACGGACAGTACTACGAGCAGTACTTC. It translates to CASSVGDGQYYEQYF. The J gene is TRBJ2-7, the V gene TRBV9; D may be TRBD1 (6 bases). CDR3 size: 15 residues. Germline values: CDR1 SGDLS, CDR2 YYNGEE. V lost 0 bases and J 3 bases, leaving 13 bases between the germline ends. The full variable domain, completed using reference TRBV9 and TRBJ2-7, is DSGVTQTPKHLITATGQRVTLRCSPRSGDLSVYWYQQSLDQGLQFLIQYYNGEERAKGNILERFSAQQFPDLHSELNLSSLELGDSALYFCASSVGDGQYYEQYFGPGTRLTVT.

V is TRBV6-2 or TRBV6-3 and J is TRBJ1-1, with 12 nucleotides matching TRBD1. CDR1 is MNHEY and CDR2 is SVGEGT in the germline V gene. The CDR3 has 17 residues. Trimming removed 6 bases from V and 4 bases from J; junction bases left unmatched: 12. The chain's CDR3 is CASRVLPGQGASTEAFF. As DNA, the CDR3 is TGTGCCAGCAGAGTTTTACCGGGACAGGGGGCTTCCACTGAAGCTTTCTTT.

The CDR3 sequence is CASSLADTGAFF. The CDR3 DNA reads TGTGCCAGCAGCTTAGCGGACACCGGAGCTTTCTTT. V and J are TRBV7-8 and TRBJ1-1, with D perhaps matching TRBD1 (5 bases). Trimming took 0 bases from V and 10 from J, leaving 9 bases between them. CDR1 is SGHVS and CDR2 is FQNEAQ in the germline V gene. The CDR3 totals 12 residues.

This clonotype was seen repeatedly, ten times or more. The V and J genes are TRBV7-2 and TRBJ2-7; 9 nucleotides agree with TRBD2. The germline V gene has CDR1 SGHTA and CDR2 FQGNSA. Trimming cost V 5 bases and J 6 bases; bases outside gene matches: 11. This CDR3 is built from 15 residues. CDR3: CASSVSGSTSGEQYF. The CDR3 DNA follows: TGTGCCAGCAGCGTTAGCGGGAGCACATCAGGCGAGCAGTACTTC.

This clonotype has a handful of counts. V is TRBV2 and J is TRBJ2-3, with D possibly being TRBD1 (6 bases). The CDR3 is 13 amino acids. V was trimmed by 8 bases and J by 5 bases, leaving 14 bases between them. CDR1 and CDR2 from the germline V gene are SNHLY and FYNNEI. Written as DNA, the CDR3 is TGTGCCAGCCGATGGACAGCTAAAGATACGCAGTATTTT. Amino acids: CASRWTAKDTQYF.

This clonotype was observed many times. V and J are TRBV19 and TRBJ1-4; TRBD1 aligns across 10 bases. The CDR3 totals 15 residues. The V segment lost 3 bases and the J segment 7 bases; nucleotides outside the gene matches: 5. CDR1 is LNHDA, CDR2 SQIVND, per germline (reference sequence). The CDR3 nucleotides are TGTGCCAGTAGTATCGGGGACAGGGGTGGTGAAAAACTGTTTTTT. It is translated as CASSIGDRGGEKLFF.

This clonotype was recorded many times. This chain connects TRBV6-7 to TRBJ2-7; the D is unclear. TRBV6-7 is sorted into the ORF group, with uncertain function. The CDR3 loop spans 13 amino acids. V lost 6 bases to trimming and J lost 2 bases, with 11 bases between them. The CDR3 sequence is CASSCLTTYEQYF. In DNA form, the CDR3 reads TGTGCCAGCAGCTGCTTAACCACCTACGAGCAGTACTTC.

Many counts were recorded for this clonotype. This rearrangement joins TRBV20-1 to TRBJ2-7; 7 bases match TRBD1. The germline V gene encodes CDR1 DFQATT and CDR2 SNEGSKA (reference sequence). J was trimmed by 5 bases and V by 2 bases; bases with no gene match: 3. The CDR3 totals 12 residues. Here the CDR3 reads CSARPDRDEQYF. The CDR3 DNA follows: TGCAGTGCTAGACCCGACAGGGACGAGCAGTACTTC.

This rearrangement joins TRBV20-1 to TRBJ1-5, with 7 bases aligning to TRBD1. Germline V CDR1 and CDR2: DFQATT, SNEGSKA (reference sequence). The CDR3 is 15 amino acids. V shed 5 bases, J shed 5 bases, and the junction held 12 bases outside the gene matches. In DNA, the CDR3 is TGCAGTGCTTTAGGGGGCCTTTTGGGGGATCAGCCCCAGCATTTT. It codes for CSALGGLLGDQPQHF.

As for this clonotype: An end of the junction differs from the germline gene, which may be a read error. The V gene is TRBV25-1, the J gene TRBJ2-5; TRBD1 aligns across 8 bases. Looked up from germline, CDR1 is MGHDK and CDR2 is SYGVNS. The CDR3 totals 16 residues. The CDR3 reads CASSESYRGWQETQCF. The CDR3 DNA follows: TGCGCCAGCAGTGAGTCATACAGGGGGTGGCAAGAGACCCAGTGCTTC.

This clonotype was seen repeatedly, ten times or more. This sequence joins TRBV5-8 and TRBJ2-5, with 11 bases matching TRBD2. Germline CDR1 reads SGHTS; CDR2 reads YDEGEE. This CDR3 region has 15 residues. V dropped 5 bases and J dropped 6; count of bases not matched to a gene: 9. For the CDR3, the DNA is TGTGCCAGCAGTTTGACTAGCGGGATTGGGAAGACCCAGTACTTC. Encoded protein: CASSLTSGIGKTQYF.

This clonotype came up a few times. The rearrangement uses TRBV10-3 and TRBJ2-6; D is undetermined. Germline CDR1 and CDR2: ENHRY and SYGVKD. The CDR3 spans 16 residues. V lost 0 bases, J lost 5 bases, and 11 bases lay in between. CDR3 in amino acids: CAISESPSPWANVLTF. CDR3 in DNA: TGTGCCATCAGTGAGTCCCCCTCCCCTTGGGCCAACGTCCTGACTTTC.

In the case of this clonotype: A read error may explain this, as a much larger clone is one base away. This rearrangement joins TRBV28 to TRBJ2-7, with unresolved D. The DNA matches TRBJ2-5 better at its end, which makes the J call doubtful. The CDR3 extends over 13 amino acids. Germline CDR1 MDHEN, CDR2 SYDVKM. CDR3 loop: CASCLYYGGTQYF. The CDR3 DNA reads TGTGCCAGCTGTTTGTATTACGGCGGGACCCAGTACTTC.

V and J are TRBV19 and TRBJ2-7; 9 positions agree with TRBD2. Unmatched junction bases numbered 4, after V lost 5 bases and J lost 2 bases. This CDR3 spans 14 amino acids. In germline, CDR1 is LNHDA, CDR2 SQIVND (reference sequence). In nucleotides, the CDR3 is TGTGCCAGTAGTCCTCAGCGGGAGGCCTACGAGCAGTACTTC. Translation: CASSPQREAYEQYF.

This clonotype occurred a few times. This chain links TRBV29-1 with TRBJ2-5; the D gene is possibly TRBD2 (6 bases). Trimming took off 4 bases at V and 5 bases at J, with 17 bases between the two ends. Germline assignment: CDR1 SQVTM and CDR2 ANQGSEA. This CDR3 has 14 amino acids. The CDR3 nucleotides are TGCAGCGTTGTCTCGCGGGGCCTGGGGGAGACCCAGTACTTC. It translates to CSVVSRGLGETQYF.

This clonotype appeared many times. The V call is TRBV6-5, the J call TRBJ1-2; tentatively, D is TRBD1 (5 bases). V was trimmed by 8 bases and J by 7 bases, leaving 20 bases between them. The germline gives CDR1 MNHEY, CDR2 SVGAGI. The CDR3 contains 14 residues. CDR3 coding DNA: TGTGCCAGCTCCAGGGAGCGGAACACGGGTGGCTACACCTTC. It specifies CASSRERNTGGYTF.

The chain carries TRBV15 and TRBJ2-7, with D tentatively TRBD1 or TRBD2 (5 bases each). The CDR3 spans 18 residues. The V gene's germline CDR1 is LNHNV and CDR2 YYDKDF (reference sequence). Deletions cut 0 bases from V and 2 bases from J, with 20 bases between. The CDR3, as DNA: TGTGCCACCAGCAGAGATAGACGAGCAGGGAGAGACACCTACGAGCAGTACTTC. Residues: CATSRDRRAGRDTYEQYF.

The chain links TRBV11-2 to TRBJ2-7; TRBD1 matches at 8 bases. This CDR3 is built from 12 residues. V was pared by 6 bases and J by 6 bases, with 4 bases of the junction left unmatched. CDR1 and CDR2 (germline): SGHAT, FQNNGV. Here the CDR3 reads CASRDTGGEQYF. CDR3 in DNA: TGTGCCAGCAGGGATACAGGGGGCGAGCAGTACTTC.

Details on this clonotype: Lacking the conserved final phenylalanine or tryptophan, this CDR3 likely reflects a read error. It is unclear where the CDR3 begins or ends on the DNA, so no DNA is shown, and the CDR3 is as TCRdb lists it. The V and J genes are TRBV19 and TRBJ1-6; the table assigns TRBD1, which was not confirmed against the DNA. The CDR3 spans 9 residues, counting both ends. The germline V gene has CDR1 LNHDA and CDR2 SQIVND (reference sequence). CDR3 loop: CASSQGPHY.